Described below is a single T cell receptor beta chain sequence and its context. Antigen specificity is unknown. Time point described: cycle 4 day 1 (C4D1), after more than five weeks of nivolumab. Brentuximab vedotin exposure varied among the patients, all of whom had relapsed after autologous stem cell transplantation. Sequenced by immunoSEQ multiplex PCR; TCRdb stores in-frame clones only, minus some. The table records over 9,500 clones, roughly 80% of them present only once. Trimming cost V 8 bases and J 4 bases, with 12 bases left between them. Germline V gene sequence: CDR1 GTSNPN, CDR2 SVGIG (reference sequence). The CDR3 extends over 12 amino acids. These data belong to a study of PD-1 blockade in classical Hodgkin lymphoma. The study, taken as a whole, reports: TCR diversity at baseline was reported to be reduced in newly diagnosed patients relative to healthy donors.

The sequence came from a human donor with classical Hodgkin lymphoma. This chain uses TRBV30 with TRBJ1-3; D is unresolved. The source was peripheral blood mononuclear cells (PBMCs), collected before the fourth cycle of nivolumab. CDR3: CALEGTGNTIYF. The CDR3, as DNA: TGTGCCCTCGAGGGAACCGGAAACACCATATATTTT. Full variable domain (rest looked up from reference TRBV30 and TRBJ1-3): SQTIHQWPATLVQPVGSPLSLECTVEGTSNPNLYWYRQAAGRGLQLLFYSVGIGQISSEVPQNLSASRPQDRQFILSSKKLLLSDSGFYLCALEGTGNTIYFGEGSWLTVV.